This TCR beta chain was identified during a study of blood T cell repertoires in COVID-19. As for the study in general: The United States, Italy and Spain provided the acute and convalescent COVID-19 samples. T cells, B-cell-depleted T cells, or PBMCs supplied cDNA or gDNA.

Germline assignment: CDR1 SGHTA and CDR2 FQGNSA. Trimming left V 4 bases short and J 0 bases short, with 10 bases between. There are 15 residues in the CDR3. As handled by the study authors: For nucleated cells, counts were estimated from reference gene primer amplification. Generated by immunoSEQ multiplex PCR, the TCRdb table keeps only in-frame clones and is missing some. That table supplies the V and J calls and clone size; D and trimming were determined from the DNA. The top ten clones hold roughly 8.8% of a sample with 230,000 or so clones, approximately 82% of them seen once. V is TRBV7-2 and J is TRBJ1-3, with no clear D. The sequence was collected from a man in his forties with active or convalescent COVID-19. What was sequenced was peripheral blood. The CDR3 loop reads CASSYSPSSGNTIYF. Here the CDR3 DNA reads TGTGCCAGCAGCTACTCACCGAGCTCTGGAAACACCATATATTTT. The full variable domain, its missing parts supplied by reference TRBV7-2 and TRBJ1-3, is GAGVSQSPSNKVTEKGKDVELRCDPISGHTALYWYRQSLGQGLEFLIYFQGNSAPDKSGLPSDRFSAERTGGSVSTLTIQRTQQEDSAVYLCASSYSPSSGNTIYFGEGSWLTVV.